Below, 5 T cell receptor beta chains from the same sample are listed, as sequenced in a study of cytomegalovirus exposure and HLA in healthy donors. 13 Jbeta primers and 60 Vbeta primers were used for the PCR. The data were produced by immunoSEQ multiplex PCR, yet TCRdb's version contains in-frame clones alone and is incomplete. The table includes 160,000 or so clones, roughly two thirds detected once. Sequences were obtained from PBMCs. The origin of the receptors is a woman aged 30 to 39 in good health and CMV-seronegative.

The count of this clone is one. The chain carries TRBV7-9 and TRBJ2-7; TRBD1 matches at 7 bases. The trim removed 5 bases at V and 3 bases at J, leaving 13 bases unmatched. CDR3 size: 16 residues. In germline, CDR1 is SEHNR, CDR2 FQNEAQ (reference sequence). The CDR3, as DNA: TGTGCCAGCAGCCCCCCCGACAGGGTGGTTAGCTACGAGCAGTACTTC. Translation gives CASSPPDRVVSYEQYF.

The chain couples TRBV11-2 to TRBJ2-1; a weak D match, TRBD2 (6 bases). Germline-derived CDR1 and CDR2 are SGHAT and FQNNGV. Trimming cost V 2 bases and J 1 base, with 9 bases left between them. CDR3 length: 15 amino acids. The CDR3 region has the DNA TGTGCCAGCAGCTTAATGGCGGGATCCTACAATGAGCAGTTCTTC. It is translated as CASSLMAGSYNEQFF.

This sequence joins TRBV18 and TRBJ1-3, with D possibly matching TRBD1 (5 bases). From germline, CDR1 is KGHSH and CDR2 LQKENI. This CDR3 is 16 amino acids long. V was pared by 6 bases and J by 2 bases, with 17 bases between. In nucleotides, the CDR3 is TGTGCCAGCTCTGGGACCGGGGAGGCGGCTGGAAACACCATATATTTT. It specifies CASSGTGEAAGNTIYF.

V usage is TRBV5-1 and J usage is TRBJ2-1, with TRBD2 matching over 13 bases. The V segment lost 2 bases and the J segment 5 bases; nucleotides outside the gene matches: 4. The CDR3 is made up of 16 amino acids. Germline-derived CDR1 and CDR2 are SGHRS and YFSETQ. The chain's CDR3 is CASSFPTSGRDNEQFF. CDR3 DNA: TGCGCCAGCAGCTTTCCAACTAGCGGGAGGGACAATGAGCAGTTCTTC.

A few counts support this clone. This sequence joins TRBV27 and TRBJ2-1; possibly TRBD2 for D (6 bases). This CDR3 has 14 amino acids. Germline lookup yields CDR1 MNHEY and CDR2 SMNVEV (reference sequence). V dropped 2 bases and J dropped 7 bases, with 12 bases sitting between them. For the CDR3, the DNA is TGTGCCAGCAGTTTAAGGGACTCCCAAAATGAGCAGTTCTTC. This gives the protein CASSLRDSQNEQFF.